The clone carrying this T cell receptor (beta chain) occurred many times. This record belongs to a study of T-cell reconstitution after alpha-beta-depleted transplantation in children. This CDR3 is 14 amino acids long. V was pared by 2 bases and J by 9 bases, with 10 bases of the junction left unmatched. CDR1 and CDR2 from the germline V gene are DFQATT and SNEGSKA (reference sequence). It was with unique molecular identifiers that the TCRbeta library was prepared. TCRdb re-analysed the PCR reads in MiXCR, keeping a single row per CDR3 protein. In the table there are nearly 400,000 distinct CDR3 sequences, around 21% of which are singletons.

Specimen: PBMCs from the stem cell graft donor, collected from the stem cell graft. This receptor was taken from a human donor who donated a stem cell graft to a child with acute myeloid leukemia. The chain links TRBV20-1 to TRBJ2-1, with 7 bases identical to TRBD2. The CDR3 DNA reads as TGCAGTGCTAGAATCCGAAGCGGGGTGTCTGAGCAGTTCTTC. Its translation: CSARIRSGVSEQFF.